This T cell receptor (beta chain) is drawn from a study of beta chain features in type 1 diabetes. Broader study findings: Shorter templates might be favored by PCR, equally in patients and controls. Within each of all four CD4+ subsets, Type 1 diabetes patients had TCRB CDR3s that were moderately but significantly shorter.

This clone showed up just a few times. Its antigen remains unidentified. The ends were cut back, 6 bases at V and 3 bases at J, with 8 bases in the middle. The CDR3 is made up of 12 amino acids. Germline CDR1 reads MNHEY; CDR2 reads SVGAGI. The whole isolated RNA underwent reverse transcription, so sequencing captured expressed TCRB transcripts. Generated by immunoSEQ multiplex PCR, the TCRdb table keeps only in-frame clones and is missing some. The sample shows around 240,000 clones, about a sixth of them seen only once. J is TRBJ2-5 and V is TRBV6-5; the D is unclear. The TCR sequence derives from a man under 40 with type 1 diabetes. The sequenced sample was naive CD4+ T cells from blood. Here the CDR3 reads CASRNPEETQYF. As DNA, the CDR3 is TGTGCCAGCAGGAATCCTGAAGAGACCCAGTACTTC.